This entry lists 26 T cell receptor beta chains sequenced from one sample in a study of cytomegalovirus exposure and HLA in healthy donors. PCR employed 60 Vbeta and 13 Jbeta primers. Profiled with immunoSEQ multiplex PCR; TCRdb holds only in-frame clones, not every one. The sample lists around 180,000 clones; 84% were seen once. The sample taken for sequencing was PBMCs. All receptors derive from a man in his late teens or twenties in good health and CMV-seronegative.

The table lists this clone with a few counts. The chain carries TRBV5-5 and TRBJ2-7, with D perhaps matching TRBD1 (5 bases). The CDR3 has 13 residues. Germline V gives CDR1 SGHKS, CDR2 YYEKEE (reference sequence). V was pared by 4 bases and J by 3 bases, with 11 bases between. CDR3 loop: CASSRGLNYEQYF. The DNA of the CDR3 is TGTGCCAGCAGCAGGGGCCTTAACTACGAGCAGTACTTC.

The rearrangement uses TRBV30 and TRBJ2-7, with TRBD1 matching 8 bases. The junction had 10 bases not matched to a gene; V was cut back by 7 bases and J by 2 bases. Germline loops: CDR1 GTSNPN, CDR2 SVGIG (reference sequence). The CDR3 covers 14 residues. The CDR3 loop reads CASQGGTGAYEQYF. The CDR3 nucleotides read TGTGCCTCACAAGGAGGGACAGGAGCCTACGAGCAGTACTTC.

The chain's CDR3 is CASSISSELALYNEQFF. The CDR3 DNA sequence: TGTGCCAGTAGTATTTCGTCGGAACTAGCGTTATACAATGAGCAGTTCTTC. The gene calls are TRBV19 and TRBJ2-1; 7 bases map to TRBD2. Germline values: CDR1 LNHDA, CDR2 SQIVND (reference sequence). The junction had 12 bases not matched to a gene; V was cut back by 3 bases and J by 4 bases. There are 17 residues in the CDR3.

This chain uses TRBV27 with TRBJ1-1; TRBD1 might be the D (6 bases). The V end was cut by 4 bases, the J end by 1 base, with 13 bases between. The CDR3 loop spans 15 amino acids. CDR1 and CDR2 from the germline V gene are MNHEY and SMNVEV (reference sequence). The CDR3 region has the DNA TGTGCCAGCAGTTCCGGGGAAGGGGGGAACACTGAAGCTTTCTTT. Protein sequence: CASSSGEGGNTEAFF.

The V and J genes are TRBV28 and TRBJ2-3; tentatively, D is TRBD1 (6 bases). CDR1 and CDR2 (germline): MDHEN, SYDVKM. The CDR3 has 14 amino acids. Trimming left V 7 bases short and J 4 bases short, with 15 bases between. CDR3 loop: CASTFYRAADTQYF. The CDR3 coding sequence is TGTGCCAGCACTTTTTACAGGGCCGCAGATACGCAGTATTTT.

This clone was seen a few times. Other DNA sequences in this specimen translate into the identical CDR3. The chain employs TRBV30 and TRBJ1-5; tentative D call: TRBD1 (6 bases). This CDR3 spans 13 amino acids. CDR1 GTSNPN and CDR2 SVGIG come from the germline V gene (reference sequence). V was trimmed by 2 bases and J by 7 bases, leaving 12 bases between them. CDR3 sequence: CAWSRGSEQPQHF. The CDR3 DNA is TGTGCCTGGAGTAGGGGGTCGGAACAGCCCCAGCATTTT.

The chain joins TRBV6-6 to TRBJ1-2, with D possibly being TRBD1 (5 bases). V lost 0 bases to trimming and J lost 6 bases, with 17 bases between them. Looked up from germline, CDR1 is MNHNY and CDR2 is SVGAGI (reference sequence). The length of the CDR3 is 16 residues. The CDR3 reads CASSYSVPTAWDGYTF. In DNA, the CDR3 is TGTGCCAGCAGTTACTCGGTCCCGACAGCCTGGGATGGCTACACCTTC.

This clone was counted once. This chain connects TRBV6-5 to TRBJ2-7, with a weak D call TRBD2 (6 bases). The CDR3 has 13 residues. The germline gives CDR1 MNHEY, CDR2 SVGAGI. V lost 6 bases to trimming and J lost 5 bases, with 14 bases between them. CDR3 coding DNA: TGTGCCAGCAGAAGGAGGAGGGAGAACGAGCAGTACTTC. Protein sequence: CASRRRRENEQYF.

The V and J genes are TRBV11-2 and TRBJ2-3; 9 bases align to TRBD2. This CDR3 is built from 16 residues. Germline V lookup: CDR1 SGHAT, CDR2 FQNNGV. The V gene end was trimmed by 6 bases and the J gene end by 0 bases; junction bases not matched to a gene: 7. CDR3 coding DNA: TGTGCCAGCAGGTGGCTAGCGGGGCCTAGCACAGATACGCAGTATTTT. Translation gives CASRWLAGPSTDTQYF.

The rearrangement links TRBV25-1 to TRBJ1-1, with D hard to call. Between the trimmed V and J ends, which lost 6 bases and 2 bases, there was a span of 13 bases. This CDR3 is built from 14 residues. Germline-derived CDR1 and CDR2 are MGHDK and SYGVNS. CDR3 sequence (DNA): TGTGCCAGCAGAAAAGACACCTCTAACACTGAAGCTTTCTTT. Protein product: CASRKDTSNTEAFF.

In DNA form, the CDR3 reads TGTGCCAGCAGTCGCGATCCTGAGCAGTTCTTC. Protein product: CASSRDPEQFF. The rearrangement uses TRBV11-2 and TRBJ2-1; D call uncertain. V was trimmed by 6 bases and J by 9 bases, leaving 9 bases between them. The CDR3 consists of 11 residues. Germline loops: CDR1 SGHAT, CDR2 FQNNGV.

The chain carries TRBV4-1 and TRBJ1-1; D is undetermined. The CDR3 runs to 12 residues. V was shortened by 4 bases and J by 6 bases, with 9 bases between the two germline ends. Looked up from germline, CDR1 is MGHRA and CDR2 is YSYEKL. The CDR3 here is CASSPGVAEAFF. CDR3 DNA sequence: TGCGCCAGCAGCCCCGGAGTGGCTGAAGCTTTCTTT.

This chain's CDR3 is CASRPDRGNTIYF. Here the CDR3 DNA reads TGTGCCAGCAGACCGGACAGGGGAAACACCATATATTTT. V is TRBV18 and J is TRBJ1-3; 7 nucleotides agree with TRBD1. The CDR3 contains 13 residues. CDR1 KGHSH and CDR2 LQKENI come from the germline V gene. The V gene end was trimmed by 8 bases and the J gene end by 4 bases; junction bases not matched to a gene: 5.

V is TRBV6-5 and J is TRBJ1-5, with 7 bases lining up with TRBD1. The CDR3 extends over 13 amino acids. The V gene end was trimmed by 5 bases and the J gene end by 6 bases; junction bases not matched to a gene: 4. CDR1 is MNHEY, CDR2 SVGAGI, per germline. As DNA, the CDR3 is TGTGCCAGCAGTCAAAGGGGGCGTCAGCCCCAGCATTTT. Protein product: CASSQRGRQPQHF.

This clone appeared a few times. This sequence joins TRBV4-3 and TRBJ1-1; the D is unclear. The CDR3 runs 15 residues. Germline V gene data show CDR1 as LGHNA and CDR2 as YSLEER. V dropped 0 bases and J dropped 5 bases, with 13 bases sitting between them. CDR3 residues: CASSQEAVRVTEAFF. CDR3 nucleotides: TGCGCCAGCAGCCAAGAGGCGGTGAGAGTGACTGAAGCTTTCTTT.

The chain has TRBV27 and TRBJ2-7; TRBD1 is a possible D gene (6 bases). V was trimmed by 6 bases and J by 4 bases, leaving 13 bases between them. CDR3 length: 13 residues. Germline CDR1 MNHEY, CDR2 SMNVEV (reference sequence). Here the CDR3 DNA reads TGTGCCAGCAGCGGACAGACAGCGTACGAGCAGTACTTC. Translated: CASSGQTAYEQYF.

The V gene is TRBV6-5, the J gene TRBJ1-3; no clear D. There are 14 residues in the CDR3. V was trimmed by 4 bases and J by 0 bases, leaving 7 bases between them. Germline loops: CDR1 MNHEY, CDR2 SVGAGI. CDR3 region: CASSLVVSGNTIYF. Here the CDR3 DNA reads TGTGCCAGCAGTTTAGTCGTCTCTGGAAACACCATATATTTT.

This clone was observed a single time. V gene TRBV28 combines with J gene TRBJ1-1, with D possibly TRBD1 on 5 matching bases. There are 14 residues in the CDR3. Trimming removed 2 bases from V and 7 bases from J, with 14 bases in between. Germline CDR1 reads MDHEN; CDR2 reads SYDVKM. CDR3 bases: TGTGCCAGCAGTTTAGGTCAGGGAATCATTGAAGCTTTCTTT. Its translation: CASSLGQGIIEAFF.

The chain links TRBV7-9 to TRBJ1-4; TRBD1 aligns across 8 bases. Germline V gene data show CDR1 as SEHNR and CDR2 as FQNEAQ (reference sequence). This CDR3 has 15 amino acids. The V gene end was trimmed by 5 bases and the J gene end by 6 bases; junction bases not matched to a gene: 8. This CDR3 reads CASSRDRGGDEKLFF. CDR3 nucleotides: TGTGCCAGCAGCCGTGACAGGGGAGGGGATGAAAAACTGTTTTTT.

This chain joins TRBV14 and TRBJ1-6; 9 bases match TRBD1. Germline trimming cut 4 bases from V and 0 bases from J; bases unmatched to any gene: 7. The CDR3 has 18 residues. Germline lookup yields CDR1 SGHDN and CDR2 FVKESK. CDR3 residues: CASSPGQGLSSYNSPLHF. In DNA, the CDR3 is TGTGCCAGCAGCCCTGGACAGGGGTTGAGCTCCTATAATTCACCCCTCCACTTT.

This chain joins TRBV30 and TRBJ2-7; a weak D match, TRBD2 (5 bases). The CDR3 runs to 14 residues. V dropped 5 bases and J dropped 7 bases, with 21 bases sitting between them. Germline V gene data show CDR1 as GTSNPN and CDR2 as SVGIG (reference sequence). The CDR3 spells CAWGLPGGVGEQYF. The CDR3 region has the DNA TGTGCCTGGGGCCTTCCTGGAGGTGTAGGAGAGCAGTACTTC.

V gene TRBV19 combines with J gene TRBJ2-1, with TRBD2 matching 11 bases. Trimming cost V 6 bases and J 5 bases; bases outside gene matches: 9. The CDR3 has 16 residues. Germline CDR1 is LNHDA and CDR2 is SQIVND (reference sequence). CDR3 nucleotide sequence: TGTGCCAGTAGCAAAACTAGCGGGAGTCCCCACAATGAGCAGTTCTTC. It encodes CASSKTSGSPHNEQFF.

The chain combines TRBV7-8 with TRBJ1-3, with TRBD1 matching over 11 bases. Looked up from germline, CDR1 is SGHVS and CDR2 is FQNEAQ. This CDR3 is 16 amino acids long. Trimming removed 5 bases from V and 3 bases from J; junction bases left unmatched: 6. CDR3 nucleotide sequence: TGTGCCAGCAGCCACGGACAGGGGGCTCGTGGAAACACCATATATTTT. Its protein is CASSHGQGARGNTIYF.

The rearrangement links TRBV2 to TRBJ2-1; TRBD1 is a possible D gene (7 bases). CDR1 SNHLY and CDR2 FYNNEI come from the germline V gene. This CDR3 is built from 14 residues. V gave up 8 bases and J gave up 2 bases, with 13 bases separating them. The DNA for the CDR3 is TGTGCCAGCGCGGGACAGTTAGCCTACAATGAGCAGTTCTTC. This sequence encodes CASAGQLAYNEQFF.

The chain employs TRBV27 and TRBJ2-7; TRBD1 is a possible D gene (6 bases). The germline gives CDR1 MNHEY, CDR2 SMNVEV (reference sequence). CDR3 length equals 12 residues. The V and J ends lost 10 bases and 2 bases respectively, with 12 bases between them. In DNA, the CDR3 is TGTGCCATAGGACAGTATGCCTACGAGCAGTACTTC. Amino acids: CAIGQYAYEQYF.

The rearrangement uses TRBV29-1 and TRBJ1-1, with D hard to call. Per the germline V gene, CDR1 is SQVTM and CDR2 is ANQGSEA. The CDR3 is 13 residues long. Trimming removed 8 bases from V and 0 bases from J, with 13 bases in between. In nucleotides, the CDR3 is TGCAGCCAAACAGACCTAATGAACACTGAAGCTTTCTTT. Protein sequence: CSQTDLMNTEAFF.